These 29 T cell receptor beta chains came from one sample sequenced in a study of graft-versus-host responses after intestinal transplantation. The assay was immunoSEQ multiplex PCR, and TCRdb's table has in-frame clones only and misses some. The sample consists of roughly 10,000 clones, about 31% of them appearing once. This material consisted of alloreactive CD4+ T cells from a mixed lymphocyte reaction culture, taken before transplantation. The subset here: CFSE-low proliferating T cells sorted from approximately 6-day pre-transplant mixed lymphocyte reaction (GvH or HvG direction). The receptors were gathered from a human patient who was an organ donor for intestinal transplantation.

CDR3: CASSPQASNQPQHF. The DNA of the CDR3 is TGTGCCAGCAGCCCTCAGGCTAGCAATCAGCCCCAGCATTTT. This chain links TRBV7-2 with TRBJ1-5, with D unresolved. Germline CDR1 is SGHTA and CDR2 is FQGNSA. CDR3 size: 14 residues. V dropped 5 bases and J dropped 0 bases, with 8 bases sitting between them.

This clone qualifies as medium-sized. The V call is TRBV6-1, the J call TRBJ2-5; a weak D match, TRBD2 (5 bases). Germline V gene data show CDR1 as MNHNS and CDR2 as SASEGT. This CDR3 region has 16 residues. Trimming took off 4 bases at V and 2 bases at J, with 17 bases between the two ends. The CDR3 sequence is CASSASLAWRQETQYF. The CDR3 coding sequence is TGTGCCAGCAGTGCCAGTCTAGCTTGGAGACAAGAGACCCAGTACTTC.

The chain uses TRBV5-6 and TRBJ2-4; TRBD1 matches at 8 bases. Germline CDR1 is SGHDT and CDR2 is YYEEEE. The CDR3 loop spans 15 amino acids. Trimming at V came to 0 bases and at J to 1 base, leaving 0 bases not matched to a gene. CDR3 DNA sequence: TGTGCCAGCAGCTTGGGACAGGGGGCCAAAAACATTCAGTACTTC. It encodes CASSLGQGAKNIQYF. Variable domain in full (rest from reference TRBV5-6 and TRBJ2-4): DAGVTQSPTHLIKTRGQQVTLRCSPKSGHDTVSWYQQALGQGPQFIFQYYEEEERQRGNFPDRFSGHQFPNYSSELNVNALLLGDSALYLCASSLGQGAKNIQYFGAGTRLSVL.

Within the sample, this clone is medium-sized. V gene TRBV10-3 combines with J gene TRBJ1-3; TRBD1 might be the D (5 bases). The CDR3 is 14 residues long. Germline CDR1 ENHRY, CDR2 SYGVKD. Trimming shortened V by 1 base and J by 5 bases, and 9 bases separated the two germline ends. In DNA form, the CDR3 reads TGTGCCATCAGTGAGTACGACAGCAGAAACACCATATATTTT. Translating it yields CAISEYDSRNTIYF.

This clone is medium-sized. This chain uses TRBV7-7 with TRBJ2-7; 7 nucleotides match TRBD1. V was pared by 1 base and J by 2 bases, with 5 bases of the junction left unmatched. The CDR3 contains 15 residues. Looked up from germline, CDR1 is SSHAT and CDR2 is FNYEAQ (reference sequence). CDR3 in amino acids: CASSLGSTGTYEQYF. As DNA, the CDR3 is TGTGCCAGCAGCTTAGGCTCGACAGGGACCTACGAGCAGTACTTC.

The rearrangement links TRBV6-1 to TRBJ1-2; D not certain. Looked up from germline, CDR1 is MNHNS and CDR2 is SASEGT. The ends were cut back, 5 bases at V and 8 bases at J, with 18 bases in the middle. This CDR3 has 14 residues. CDR3 protein: CASSLPWEGMGYTF. For the CDR3, the DNA is TGTGCCAGCAGTTTGCCGTGGGAAGGGATGGGCTACACCTTC.

This clone is categorized as medium-sized (0.01 to 0.1%). V and J are TRBV4-1 and TRBJ2-2; D remains unclear. The CDR3 consists of 19 residues. V was cut by 0 bases and J by 2 bases, with 19 bases left in between. The germline V gene has CDR1 MGHRA and CDR2 YSYEKL. The CDR3 region is CASSQDPAVGRPNTGELFF. In DNA, the CDR3 is TGCGCCAGCAGCCAAGATCCGGCCGTGGGCAGGCCCAACACCGGGGAGCTGTTTTTT.

The CDR3 region has the DNA TGTGCCAGCAGCTCCGGGTGGGTTGGGACCCAGTACTTC. It yields the protein CASSSGWVGTQYF. The chain links TRBV7-2 to TRBJ2-5; D remains ambiguous. V shed 4 bases and J shed 7 bases, with 13 bases lying between them. Germline V gene sequence: CDR1 SGHTA, CDR2 FQGNSA. The length of the CDR3 is 13 residues.

This clone has a handful of counts. V is TRBV2 and J is TRBJ1-4; maybe TRBD1 (6 bases). The CDR3 extends over 13 amino acids. In germline, CDR1 is SNHLY, CDR2 FYNNEI. V lost 7 bases and J 8 bases, leaving 14 bases between the germline ends. CDR3 residues: CASKQTGREKLFF. The CDR3 DNA reads TGTGCCAGCAAACAGACAGGACGGGAAAAACTGTTTTTT. The complete variable domain, with remaining parts taken from reference TRBV2 and TRBJ1-4, reads EPEVTQTPSHQVTQMGQEVILRCVPISNHLYFYWYRQILGQKVEFLVSFYNNEISEKSEIFDDQFSVERPDGSNFTLKIRSTKLEDSAMYFCASKQTGREKLFFGSGTQLSVL.

This clone was seen a few times. Other DNA sequences in this sample translate to the same CDR3. V and J are TRBV6-5 and TRBJ1-4; D unclear. Trimming took 0 bases from V and 0 from J, leaving 2 bases between them. Germline V gene data show CDR1 as MNHEY and CDR2 as SVGAGI. The CDR3 has 14 residues. For the CDR3, the DNA is TGTGCCAGCAGTTACTCCGCAACTAATGAAAAACTGTTTTTT. Translation: CASSYSATNEKLFF.

This clone has only one observation. The gene calls are TRBV10-2 and TRBJ2-4; D unclear. CDR3 size: 13 residues. Germline-derived CDR1 and CDR2 are WSHSY and SAAADI. Trimming removed 8 bases from V and 1 base from J, with 9 bases in between. CDR3 nucleotides: TGCGCCAGCGGCGAGCTGGCCAAAAACATTCAGTACTTC. It is translated as CASGELAKNIQYF.

CDR3 in amino acids: CASSHQVPGQPTRRSRLDIQYF. The CDR3 bases are TGCGCCAGCAGTCATCAAGTACCGGGACAACCTACTAGAAGGTCACGGTTGGACATTCAGTACTTC. The gene calls are TRBV23-1 and TRBJ2-4; the D gene is possibly TRBD1 (6 bases). TRBV23-1 is annotated as an ORF whose role is uncertain. Trimming removed 3 bases at V and 8 bases at J, with 38 bases between. The CDR3 has 22 residues.

The table lists this clone with a few counts. This chain joins TRBV7-3 and TRBJ2-7; 9 nucleotides agree with TRBD2. The ends lost 3 bases at V and 0 bases at J; junction bases unmatched: 0. Germline V CDR1 and CDR2: SGHTA, FQGTGA. This CDR3 comprises 14 residues. For the CDR3, the DNA is TGTGCCAGCAGCTTGCGGGGGGGCTCCTACGAGCAGTACTTC. Translation: CASSLRGGSYEQYF.

The genes are TRBV11-3 and TRBJ2-1; unclear D gene. The CDR3 spans 15 residues. The V gene's germline CDR1 is SGHNT and CDR2 YENEEA. The ends were cut back, 1 base at V and 2 bases at J, with 9 bases in the middle. As DNA, the CDR3 is TGTGCCAGCAGCTTAGGGCAGTCGACCTACAATGAGCAGTTCTTC. The encoded protein is CASSLGQSTYNEQFF. Supplemented by reference TRBV11-3 and TRBJ2-1, the full variable domain reads EAGVVQSPRYKIIEKKQPVAFWCNPISGHNTLYWYLQNLGQGPELLIRYENEEAVDDSQLPKDRFSAERLKGVDSTLKIQPAELGDSAVYLCASSLGQSTYNEQFFGPGTRLTVL.

This clone was seen more than once but under ten times. The V call is TRBV9, the J call TRBJ2-1; TRBD2 matches 8 bases. The germline V gene has CDR1 SGDLS and CDR2 YYNGEE. The CDR3 extends over 16 amino acids. Trimming at V came to 0 bases and at J to 7 bases, leaving 9 bases not matched to a gene. The CDR3 DNA reads TGTGCCAGCAGCGTAGGGCCGGGGGGGCCTGGAAATGAGCAGTTCTTC. Its translation is CASSVGPGGPGNEQFF.

This chain connects TRBV19 to TRBJ1-5, with 8 bases aligning to TRBD1. The germline V gene has CDR1 LNHDA and CDR2 SQIVND (reference sequence). J gave up 6 bases and V 6 bases, and 10 bases lay outside the gene matches. This CDR3 has 15 amino acids. This chain's CDR3 is CASRPDREVGQPQHF. CDR3 DNA: TGTGCCAGTAGACCGGACAGGGAGGTAGGTCAGCCCCAGCATTTT.

There are a few counts of this clone. The J gene is TRBJ1-1, the V gene TRBV7-9, with D uncertain. The CDR3 spans 15 residues. Germline lookup yields CDR1 SEHNR and CDR2 FQNEAQ (reference sequence). V lost 5 bases, J lost 0 bases, and 13 bases lay in between. CDR3 residues: CASSPQQSMNTEAFF. CDR3 sequence (DNA): TGTGCCAGCAGCCCCCAACAGAGCATGAACACTGAAGCTTTCTTT.

The gene calls are TRBV9 and TRBJ1-2; D is perhaps TRBD1 (6 bases). Germline CDR1 reads SGDLS; CDR2 reads YYNGEE. The CDR3 is 14 residues long. Trimming took 3 bases from V and 3 from J, leaving 12 bases between them. This CDR3 reads CASSDDRFHYGYTF. The CDR3 DNA sequence: TGTGCCAGCAGCGACGACAGGTTCCACTATGGCTACACCTTC.

In its sample, this clone ranks as medium-sized (0.01 to 0.1%). The chain's CDR3 is CASSLGTGGYGYTF. CDR3 coding DNA: TGTGCCAGCAGCTTGGGGACAGGGGGCTATGGCTACACCTTC. The chain links TRBV5-4 to TRBJ1-2, with TRBD1 matching over 10 bases. The CDR3 covers 14 residues. J lost 4 bases, V lost 0 bases, and 0 bases had no gene match. Per the germline V gene, CDR1 is SGHNT and CDR2 is YYREEE (reference sequence).

V usage is TRBV9 and J usage is TRBJ2-7, with 8 bases that match TRBD1. The CDR3 is 13 amino acids. Unmatched junction bases numbered 3, after V lost 4 bases and J lost 3 bases. Germline-derived CDR1 and CDR2 are SGDLS and YYNGEE. The CDR3 region has the DNA TGTGCCAGCAGCAGCGGACAGGGCTACGAGCAGTACTTC. This translates into CASSSGQGYEQYF.

The chain employs TRBV18 and TRBJ2-7, with 8 bases fitting TRBD1. From germline, CDR1 is KGHSH and CDR2 LQKENI. The CDR3 loop spans 18 amino acids. Losses at the gene ends were 4 bases for V and 6 bases for J; bases not matched to a gene: 20. In nucleotides, the CDR3 is TGTGCCAGCTCACTTTTTGGACAGACAGGGGCCTACCTGGGCGAGCAGTACTTC. It codes for CASSLFGQTGAYLGEQYF.

This clone was recorded a few times. The gene calls are TRBV5-4 and TRBJ1-2; unclear D gene. The V gene lost 5 bases and the J gene lost 5 bases, with 16 bases spanning the gap. The CDR3 contains 14 residues. In germline, CDR1 is SGHNT, CDR2 YYREEE (reference sequence). The CDR3 spells CASRPDYSEYGYTF. Written as DNA, the CDR3 is TGTGCCAGCAGACCTGATTACAGCGAGTATGGCTACACCTTC.

The chain uses TRBV18 and TRBJ1-6, with D perhaps matching TRBD1 (5 bases). Germline lookup yields CDR1 KGHSH and CDR2 LQKENI. This CDR3 is built from 17 residues. Trimming left V 0 bases short and J 5 bases short, with 14 bases between. The CDR3 spells CASSPPGLRSNNSPLHF. The CDR3 DNA reads as TGTGCCAGCTCACCACCGGGACTGCGTTCTAATAATTCACCCCTCCACTTT.

By sample fraction, this clone is medium-sized. This chain links TRBV10-3 with TRBJ1-6, with D unclear. The V end lost 0 bases, the J end lost 2 bases, and 8 bases lay between the germline ends. The CDR3 extends over 16 amino acids. The germline V gene has CDR1 ENHRY and CDR2 SYGVKD. The CDR3 bases are TGTGCCATCAGTGAGTCGGTTTACACCTATAATTCACCCCTCCACTTT. Translation gives CAISESVYTYNSPLHF.

The chain combines TRBV5-4 with TRBJ1-2; D unclear. V lost 1 base and J 7 bases, leaving 11 bases between the germline ends. Looked up from germline, CDR1 is SGHNT and CDR2 is YYREEE (reference sequence). The CDR3 extends over 13 amino acids. This CDR3 reads CASSLMPGLGYTF. The CDR3 region has the DNA TGTGCCAGCAGCTTGATGCCGGGCCTTGGCTACACCTTC.

The rearrangement links TRBV25-1 to TRBJ1-3, with D possibly being TRBD1 (5 bases). This CDR3 has 15 amino acids. Germline V gene sequence: CDR1 MGHDK, CDR2 SYGVNS. Trimming took off 6 bases at V and 5 bases at J, with 17 bases between the two ends. The CDR3 DNA follows: TGTGCCAGCAGCCCCCCCGGGGCCCTGAGAAACACCATATATTTT. Protein product: CASSPPGALRNTIYF. The full variable domain, its missing parts supplied by reference TRBV25-1 and TRBJ1-3, is EADIYQTPRYLVIGTGKKITLECSQTMGHDKMYWYQQDPGMELHLIHYSYGVNSTEKGDLSSESTVSRIRTEHFPLTLESARPSHTSQYLCASSPPGALRNTIYFGEGSWLTVV.

By share, this clone ranks as medium-sized. The rearrangement uses TRBV5-5 and TRBJ2-5, with D hard to call. The CDR3 loop spans 12 amino acids. Trimming took 1 base from V and 5 from J, leaving 6 bases between them. The germline gives CDR1 SGHKS, CDR2 YYEKEE (reference sequence). CDR3 residues: CASSLSWETQYF. In DNA form, the CDR3 reads TGTGCCAGCAGCTTGTCGTGGGAGACCCAGTACTTC.

V and J are TRBV5-1 and TRBJ1-2, with D possibly matching TRBD1 (6 bases). Between the trimmed V and J ends, which lost 1 base and 5 bases, there was a span of 6 bases. Germline lookup yields CDR1 SGHRS and CDR2 YFSETQ. The CDR3 loop spans 12 amino acids. DNA for the CDR3: TGCGCCAGCAGCTTGACAGGGTATGGCTACACCTTC. The encoded protein is CASSLTGYGYTF.

The chain is built from TRBV28 and TRBJ1-2, with D perhaps TRBD1 (6 bases). V was cut by 6 bases and J by 8 bases, with 16 bases left in between. The CDR3 runs 13 residues. The germline V gene encodes CDR1 MDHEN and CDR2 SYDVKM. The CDR3 spells CASRKGGMKGYTF. CDR3 in DNA: TGTGCCAGCAGAAAAGGGGGAATGAAAGGCTACACCTTC.